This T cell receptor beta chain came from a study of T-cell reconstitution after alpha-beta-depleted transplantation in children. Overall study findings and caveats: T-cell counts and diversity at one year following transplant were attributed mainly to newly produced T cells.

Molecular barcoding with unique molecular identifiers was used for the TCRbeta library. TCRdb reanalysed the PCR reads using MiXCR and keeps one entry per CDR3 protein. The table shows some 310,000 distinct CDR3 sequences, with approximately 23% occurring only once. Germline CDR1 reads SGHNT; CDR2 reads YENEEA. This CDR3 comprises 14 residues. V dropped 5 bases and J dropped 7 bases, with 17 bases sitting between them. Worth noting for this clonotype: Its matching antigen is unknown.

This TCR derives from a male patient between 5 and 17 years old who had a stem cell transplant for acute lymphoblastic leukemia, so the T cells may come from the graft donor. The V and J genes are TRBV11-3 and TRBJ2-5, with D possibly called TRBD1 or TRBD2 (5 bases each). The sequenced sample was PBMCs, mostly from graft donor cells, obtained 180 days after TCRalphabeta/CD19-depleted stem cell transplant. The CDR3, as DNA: TGTGCCAGCAGCCCTGATTGGGGCGGGTGGACCCAGTACTTC. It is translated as CASSPDWGGWTQYF.